The next 29 T cell receptor beta chains were all read from a single sample in a study of blood T cell repertoires in COVID-19. The protocol was immunoSEQ multiplex PCR, while the TCRdb copy is restricted to in-frame clones and leaves out a portion. The table lists roughly 110,000 clones, about 80% of them singletons. Sequencing was done on a sample of peripheral blood. These receptors originate from a man between 65 and 85 years old with acute or convalescent COVID-19.

In this sample, this clone turned up once. This chain uses TRBV6-5 with TRBJ2-7, with D perhaps matching TRBD1 (5 bases). This CDR3 region has 14 residues. Germline CDR1 MNHEY, CDR2 SVGAGI. The germline V and J ends were trimmed by 2 bases and 1 base, with 9 bases remaining between them. Written as DNA, the CDR3 is TGTGCCAGCAGTTACGGGGCCCTGTCCTACGAGCAGTACTTC. This sequence encodes CASSYGALSYEQYF.

The rearrangement joins TRBV6-5 to TRBJ2-7, with D possibly TRBD1 on 5 matching bases. V was cut by 6 bases and J by 4 bases, with 13 bases left in between. CDR3 size: 13 residues. The germline CDR1 and CDR2 sequences are MNHEY and SVGAGI. CDR3 sequence: CASSYTGQYEQYF. As DNA, the CDR3 is TGTGCCAGCAGCTATACTGGACAATACGAGCAGTACTTC.

The J gene is TRBJ1-5, the V gene TRBV24-1, with 9 nucleotides matching TRBD1. J lost 5 bases, V lost 7 bases, and 8 bases had no gene match. CDR1 and CDR2 (germline): KGHDR, SFDVKD. The CDR3 totals 15 residues. The CDR3 spells CATRRDRVTDQPQHF. CDR3 coding DNA: TGTGCCACCAGGAGGGACAGGGTGACCGATCAGCCCCAGCATTTT.

In this sample, this clone turned up a few times. The CDR3 sequence is CASGQGSINEKLFF. DNA of the CDR3: TGTGCCAGCGGACAGGGGTCCATCAATGAAAAACTGTTTTTT. This rearrangement joins TRBV13 to TRBJ1-4; 9 bases fit TRBD1. Germline trimming cut 8 bases from V and 5 bases from J; bases unmatched to any gene: 6. The CDR3 spans 14 residues. Germline CDR1 and CDR2: PRHDT and FYEKMQ (reference sequence).

The chain carries TRBV5-1 and TRBJ2-3; 13 nucleotides line up with TRBD2. This CDR3 comprises 17 residues. Germline lookup yields CDR1 SGHRS and CDR2 YFSETQ. The junction had 11 bases not matched to a gene; V was cut back by 4 bases and J by 6 bases. The CDR3 DNA reads as TGCGCCAGCAGCCCGATGACTAGCGGGGGGATTGGGGATACGCAGTATTTT. This codes for CASSPMTSGGIGDTQYF.

The rearrangement joins TRBV2 to TRBJ1-1; possibly TRBD1 for D (6 bases). V lost 6 bases and J 1 base, leaving 12 bases between the germline ends. Germline-derived CDR1 and CDR2 are SNHLY and FYNNEI. The CDR3 spans 14 residues. CDR3 sequence (DNA): TGTGCCAGCAGCATTGAAGGGGGGAACACTGAAGCTTTCTTT. This translates into CASSIEGGNTEAFF.

In its sample, this clone was seen a few times. This chain connects TRBV18 to TRBJ2-5; 7 bases fit TRBD1. The V segment lost 1 base and the J segment 1 base; nucleotides outside the gene matches: 12. The CDR3 runs 18 residues. Germline-derived CDR1 and CDR2 are KGHSH and LQKENI. CDR3 protein: CASSPRYTIRDSQETQYF. Written as DNA, the CDR3 is TGTGCCAGCTCACCACGATACACGATAAGGGACAGCCAAGAGACCCAGTACTTC.

The chain recombines TRBV5-5 with TRBJ1-4, with 10 bases fitting TRBD1. V dropped 6 bases and J dropped 7; count of bases not matched to a gene: 6. This CDR3 region has 14 residues. CDR1 SGHKS and CDR2 YYEKEE come from the germline V gene (reference sequence). DNA for the CDR3: TGTGCCAGCACCACCGGGACAGGGGCTGAAAAACTGTTTTTT. The encoded protein is CASTTGTGAEKLFF.

This rearrangement joins TRBV4-3 to TRBJ1-2; no clear D gene. Germline assignment: CDR1 LGHNA and CDR2 YSLEER. The CDR3 has 14 residues. V was clipped by 0 bases and J by 2 bases, with 7 bases between them. CDR3 residues: CASSQDVQNYGYTF. The CDR3 DNA sequence: TGCGCCAGCAGCCAAGATGTACAAAACTATGGCTACACCTTC.

V usage is TRBV12-3 or TRBV12-4 and J usage is TRBJ1-4, with TRBD1 matching over 7 bases. Trimming took 8 bases from V and 4 from J; bases not matched to a gene: 4. The CDR3 loop spans 13 amino acids. The CDR3 nucleotides read TGTGCCAGCCGACGACAGGGTAATGAAAAACTGTTTTTT. Residues: CASRRQGNEKLFF.

The gene calls are TRBV9 and TRBJ2-3; D not resolved. In germline, CDR1 is SGDLS, CDR2 YYNGEE. This CDR3 spans 15 amino acids. V dropped 0 bases and J dropped 2 bases, with 10 bases sitting between them. CDR3 loop: CASSVVASSTDTQYF. CDR3 bases: TGTGCCAGCAGCGTAGTGGCTAGTTCCACAGATACGCAGTATTTT. The full variable domain, with the rest looked up from reference TRBV9 and TRBJ2-3, is DSGVTQTPKHLITATGQRVTLRCSPRSGDLSVYWYQQSLDQGLQFLIQYYNGEERAKGNILERFSAQQFPDLHSELNLSSLELGDSALYFCASSVVASSTDTQYFGPGTRLTVL.

The rearrangement joins TRBV2 to TRBJ2-5; 9 nucleotides match TRBD1. The CDR3 has 13 amino acids. Germline values: CDR1 SNHLY, CDR2 FYNNEI. Trimming removed 10 bases from V and 3 bases from J; junction bases left unmatched: 6. In DNA form, the CDR3 reads TGTGCCACAAACAGGGGGCAAGAAGAGACCCAGTACTTC. Protein product: CATNRGQEETQYF.

This rearrangement joins TRBV18 to TRBJ2-1, with a tentative D call TRBD1 (5 bases). The V and J ends lost 3 bases and 5 bases respectively, with 11 bases between them. Germline V gives CDR1 KGHSH, CDR2 LQKENI. The CDR3 is made up of 14 amino acids. CDR3 amino acids: CASSPASRDNEQFF. CDR3 coding DNA: TGTGCCAGCTCACCCGCGTCCAGGGACAATGAGCAGTTCTTC. The entire variable domain, with the rest obtained from reference TRBV18 and TRBJ2-1, is as follows: NAGVMQNPRHLVRRRGQEARLRCSPMKGHSHVYWYRQLPEEGLKFMVYLQKENIIDESGMPKERFSAEFPKEGPSILRIQQVVRGDSAAYFCASSPASRDNEQFFGPGTRLTVL.

The chain couples TRBV18 to TRBJ2-6; TRBD1 aligns across 9 bases. The CDR3 consists of 17 residues. Germline V lookup: CDR1 KGHSH, CDR2 LQKENI. Trimming took 3 bases from V and 2 from J; bases not matched to a gene: 5. The CDR3 sequence is CASSPRQGVAGANVLTF. CDR3 bases: TGTGCCAGCTCACCGAGACAGGGGGTCGCTGGGGCCAACGTCCTGACTTTC.

This chain links TRBV6-5 with TRBJ1-1; 9 bases map to TRBD1. The CDR3 is 15 amino acids. V trimming: 5 bases; J trimming: 1 base; junction bases outside the gene matches: 5. Germline values: CDR1 MNHEY, CDR2 SVGAGI. In DNA form, the CDR3 reads TGTGCCAGCAGTCGCGACAGGGGGACGAACACTGAAGCTTTCTTT. As protein: CASSRDRGTNTEAFF.

The chain recombines TRBV11-2 with TRBJ1-1; D is uncertain. CDR3 size: 13 residues. The germline V and J ends were trimmed by 6 bases and 3 bases, with 11 bases remaining between them. Germline CDR1 reads SGHAT; CDR2 reads FQNNGV. In nucleotides, the CDR3 is TGTGCCAGCAGATTGTCAGGCTACACTGAAGCTTTCTTT. It codes for CASRLSGYTEAFF.

The V gene is TRBV10-1, the J gene TRBJ2-5, with TRBD2 as a possible D gene (6 bases). Looked up from germline, CDR1 is WNHNN and CDR2 is SYGVQD (reference sequence). Deletions cut 2 bases from V and 5 bases from J, with 9 bases between. The length of the CDR3 is 13 residues. CDR3 DNA sequence: TGCGCCAGCAGTGAGGGACTATTGGAGACCCAGTACTTC. Protein sequence: CASSEGLLETQYF.

The V call is TRBV11-2, the J call TRBJ2-3, with D maybe TRBD1 (5 bases). The V gene's germline CDR1 is SGHAT and CDR2 FQNNGV. Trimming took off 3 bases at V and 3 bases at J, with 13 bases between the two ends. The CDR3 totals 15 residues. The CDR3 DNA reads as TGTGCCAGCAGCTTTACAGGCCATGGGACAGATACGCAGTATTTT. Amino acid sequence: CASSFTGHGTDTQYF. Together with reference TRBV11-2 and TRBJ2-3, the CDR3 gives the full variable domain: EAGVAQSPRYKIIEKRQSVAFWCNPISGHATLYWYQQILGQGPKLLIQFQNNGVVDDSQLPKDRFSAERLKGVDSTLKIQPAKLEDSAVYLCASSFTGHGTDTQYFGPGTRLTVL.

This clone occurred a few times. The J gene is TRBJ2-7, the V gene TRBV7-2, with D unclear. The CDR3 runs to 13 residues. CDR1 and CDR2 (germline): SGHTA, FQGNSA. The V end was cut by 3 bases, the J end by 8 bases, with 14 bases between. The CDR3 reads CASSLAPRYQQYF. The CDR3 DNA follows: TGTGCCAGCAGCTTGGCCCCGCGGTACCAGCAGTACTTC.

This clone was detected only once. The chain combines TRBV6-5 with TRBJ1-5; D may be TRBD1 (5 bases). Trimming pared 2 bases from V and 2 bases from J, leaving 7 bases between. CDR1 and CDR2 (germline): MNHEY, SVGAGI. CDR3 length equals 14 residues. The CDR3, as DNA: TGTGCCAGCAGTTACGGCAGGGGCAATCAGCCCCAGCATTTT. It encodes CASSYGRGNQPQHF.

V is TRBV11-2 and J is TRBJ2-2; 10 nucleotides line up with TRBD2. CDR1 is SGHAT and CDR2 is FQNNGV in the germline V gene. V gave up 1 base and J gave up 6 bases; unmatched junction bases: 5. The length of the CDR3 is 16 residues. The CDR3 is CASSLALAGASGELFF. The CDR3, as DNA: TGTGCCAGCAGCTTAGCTCTAGCGGGGGCCTCCGGGGAGCTGTTTTTT.

The chain employs TRBV5-6 and TRBJ1-2; D not resolved. The V end was cut by 2 bases, the J end by 8 bases, with 13 bases between. In germline, CDR1 is SGHDT, CDR2 YYEEEE. There are 13 residues in the CDR3. CDR3 coding DNA: TGTGCCAGCAGCTTAGACCTGGAGGTGGGCTACACCTTC. Residues: CASSLDLEVGYTF.

The chain combines TRBV6-2 or TRBV6-3 with TRBJ1-1; perhaps TRBD1 as D (6 bases). The V gene's germline CDR1 is MNHEY and CDR2 SVGEGT. The V end lost 6 bases, the J end lost 0 bases, and 11 bases lay between the germline ends. This CDR3 has 14 amino acids. Here the CDR3 DNA reads TGTGCCAGCAGCATCAGGGGCATGAACACTGAAGCTTTCTTT. Protein sequence: CASSIRGMNTEAFF.

This sequence joins TRBV19 and TRBJ2-1; 11 bases agree with TRBD1. This CDR3 contains 15 residues. Germline assignment: CDR1 LNHDA and CDR2 SQIVND (reference sequence). The V and J ends lost 6 bases and 3 bases, in that order; junction bases with no gene match: 4. The CDR3 protein is CASSQGQGGYNEQFF. The CDR3 DNA is TGTGCCAGTAGCCAGGGACAGGGGGGCTACAATGAGCAGTTCTTC.

The rearrangement links TRBV11-3 to TRBJ2-7, with TRBD1 matching 8 bases. The CDR3 loop spans 14 amino acids. Germline CDR1 and CDR2: SGHNT and YENEEA. The trim removed 5 bases at V and 1 base at J, leaving 4 bases unmatched. The CDR3 here is CASSSRDRSYEQYF. The CDR3 nucleotides are TGTGCCAGCAGCAGCCGGGACAGGTCCTACGAGCAGTACTTC.

The chain couples TRBV18 to TRBJ1-6; 9 bases fit TRBD1. Germline V lookup: CDR1 KGHSH, CDR2 LQKENI. This CDR3 is built from 16 residues. V lost 2 bases and J lost 6; bases outside the gene matches: 5. The CDR3: CASSPGTGNSNSPLHF. CDR3 nucleotide sequence: TGTGCCAGCTCACCAGGGACAGGGAATTCTAATTCACCCCTCCACTTT.

The gene calls are TRBV2 and TRBJ1-1; 8 positions agree with TRBD1. V dropped 1 base and J dropped 3; count of bases not matched to a gene: 7. The V gene's germline CDR1 is SNHLY and CDR2 FYNNEI. This CDR3 contains 16 residues. CDR3 sequence reads: CASSEGTGLGYTEAFF. The CDR3 region has the DNA TGTGCCAGCAGTGAAGGGACAGGGCTAGGATACACTGAAGCTTTCTTT.

This clone was found a few times. The chain is built from TRBV9 and TRBJ1-6; perhaps TRBD1 as D (5 bases). The ends were cut back, 3 bases at V and 10 bases at J, with 11 bases in the middle. This CDR3 contains 13 residues. Germline V lookup: CDR1 SGDLS, CDR2 YYNGEE. The chain's CDR3 is CASSGGVTSPLHF. CDR3 sequence (DNA): TGTGCCAGCAGCGGGGGCGTTACGTCACCCCTCCACTTT.

This clone turned up a few times. The gene calls are TRBV19 and TRBJ1-5; weak D call: TRBD1 (6 bases). CDR1 and CDR2 (germline): LNHDA, SQIVND (reference sequence). This CDR3 spans 19 amino acids. V shed 4 bases and J shed 2 bases, with 24 bases lying between them. CDR3 DNA: TGTGCCAGTAGTACGCATCTCGCACCCCGGGACAACGGCAATCAGCCCCAGCATTTT. It yields the protein CASSTHLAPRDNGNQPQHF.